A selection of T cell receptor beta chains follows, all from one sample in a study of blood T cell repertoires in COVID-19. This table comes from immunoSEQ multiplex PCR, and its TCRdb copy is limited to in-frame clones, with some not included. This sample carries 100,000 or so clones, approximately 85% of them seen once, and the ten largest clones take less than 10%. Material: peripheral blood. Receptors were obtained from a man aged 40-50 years with active or convalescent COVID-19. CDR3s include the opening cysteine and the closing phenylalanine or tryptophan. A D gene is named only where the DNA matches it firmly. Expanded clones are given a class, and other clones once, few, many or no size at all.

>TRBD2|TRBJ2-1|-|TRBV7-8
CASSPTSGGYREQFF
TGTGCCAGCAGCCCGACTAGCGGGGGTTATCGAGAGCAGTTCTTC
>TRBD1|TRBJ1-2|-|TRBV3-1/TRBV3-2
CASSPGQGDYGYTF
TGTGCCAGCAGCCCAGGACAGGGGGACTATGGCTACACCTTC
>TRBD2|TRBJ2-1|-|TRBV2
CASSVGGGVYNEQFF
TGTGCCAGCAGTGTTGGTGGGGGGGTCTACAATGAGCAGTTCTTC
>TRBD2|TRBJ2-5|-|TRBV7-8
CASSPSGGALGETQYF
TGTGCCAGCAGTCCTTCGGGGGGGGCCCTCGGTGAGACCCAGTACTTC
>TRBD2|TRBJ2-1|-|TRBV11-3
CASSFTSGGKTSYNEQFF
TGTGCCAGCAGCTTCACTAGCGGGGGGAAAACCTCCTACAATGAGCAGTTCTTC
>TRBD1|TRBJ1-6|-|TRBV11-3
CASSQGARNSPLHF
TGTGCCAGCAGCCAGGGGGCAAGAAATTCACCCCTCCACTTT
>TRBD1|TRBJ1-3|-|TRBV5-1
CASSPEGQGANGNTIYF
TGCGCCAGCAGCCCGGAGGGACAGGGGGCGAATGGAAACACCATATATTTT
>-|TRBJ1-5|few|TRBV6-1
CASSDLPGQPQHF
TGTGCCAGCAGTGATCTCCCAGGTCAGCCCCAGCATTTT
>TRBD2|TRBJ2-3|-|TRBV5-1
CASSLGPSGGAGTDTQYF
TGCGCCAGCAGCTTGGGCCCTAGCGGGGGGGCTGGCACAGATACGCAGTATTTT
>-|TRBJ1-1|-|TRBV3-1/TRBV3-2
CASSQDTGLRSFF
TGTGCCAGCAGCCAAGACACAGGGTTGAGGTCTTTCTTT
>-|TRBJ2-7|-|TRBV10-3
CASGNSESSYEQYF
TGTGCCAGCGGGAACTCGGAAAGCTCCTACGAGCAGTACTTC
>-|TRBJ1-1|-|TRBV3-1/TRBV3-2
CASSQGLTAAFF
TGTGCCAGCAGCCAAGGCCTAACCGCGGCTTTCTTT
>TRBD2|TRBJ2-5|once|TRBV19
CASQRGGDYQETQYF
TGTGCCAGCCAACGCGGGGGGGACTACCAAGAGACCCAGTACTTC
>-|TRBJ2-2|-|TRBV5-4
CASSLAGGGGGELFF
TGTGCCAGCAGCTTGGCTGGTGGCGGAGGAGGGGAGCTGTTTTTT
>-|TRBJ1-4|-|TRBV5-4
CASSLANQGGEKLFF
TGTGCCAGCAGCTTGGCCAACCAGGGTGGTGAAAAACTGTTTTTT
>-|TRBJ1-1|-|TRBV4-2
CASSQDNREEAFF
TGTGCCAGCAGCCAAGATAACAGGGAGGAAGCTTTCTTT
>-|TRBJ1-2|-|TRBV6-4
CASSPDPGRDYTF
TGTGCCAGCAGCCCGGATCCGGGAAGGGACTACACCTTC
>TRBD1|TRBJ2-7|-|TRBV11-2
CASRGQGSSYEQYF
TGTGCCAGCCGCGGACAGGGGAGCTCCTACGAGCAGTACTTC
>TRBD2|TRBJ2-6|-|TRBV2
CASVGAGGSGANVLTF
TGTGCCTCCGTGGGGGCGGGAGGCTCTGGGGCCAACGTCCTGACTTTC
>-|TRBJ1-1|-|TRBV2
CASSKGTLNTEAFF
TGTGCCAGCAGTAAAGGGACATTGAACACTGAAGCTTTCTTT
>TRBD1|TRBJ1-2|-|TRBV5-3
CARSRDRVRQGYTF
TGTGCCAGAAGCCGGGACAGGGTAAGGCAGGGCTACACCTTC
>TRBD1|TRBJ2-1|-|TRBV7-2
CASSTDRASYNEQFF
TGTGCCAGCAGTACGGACAGGGCCTCCTACAATGAGCAGTTCTTC
>-|TRBJ1-6|once|TRBV6-6
CASSYSGGAGSPLHF
TGTGCCAGCAGTTACTCGGGGGGGGCGGGTTCACCCCTCCACTTT
>TRBD2|TRBJ2-3|-|TRBV5-4
CASSLGGLAGVTDTQYF
TGTGCCAGCAGCTTGGGAGGCCTAGCGGGGGTCACAGATACGCAGTATTTT
>-|TRBJ1-1|once|TRBV10-3
CAISVGGGVTEAFF
TGTGCCATCAGTGTTGGAGGGGGGGTAACTGAAGCTTTCTTT
>TRBD2|TRBJ2-4|-|TRBV3-1/TRBV3-2
CASSQRTSGGVAKNIQYF
TGTGCCAGCAGCCAACGGACTAGCGGGGGGGTAGCCAAAAACATTCAGTACTTC
>TRBD1|TRBJ2-2|few|TRBV10-3
CAIRAGTGDTGELFF
TGTGCCATCAGGGCCGGGACAGGTGACACCGGGGAGCTGTTTTTT
>-|TRBJ1-4|-|TRBV6-5
CASSRVSTNEKLFF
TGTGCCAGCAGTCGGGTCTCAACTAATGAAAAACTGTTTTTT
>-|TRBJ2-7|-|TRBV29-1
CSAGDTGYEQYF
TGCAGCGCAGGGGACACCGGATACGAGCAGTACTTC
>-|TRBJ1-5|-|TRBV7-9
CASSESTGQPQHF
TGTGCCAGCAGCGAATCGACTGGCCAGCCCCAGCATTTT
>TRBD1|TRBJ1-3|few|TRBV5-6
CASSAPGTGTGNTIYF
TGTGCCAGCAGCGCGCCCGGGACAGGGACTGGAAACACCATATATTTT
>-|TRBJ2-1|-|TRBV6-5
CASTSPVREQFF
TGTGCCAGCACCTCACCGGTCCGTGAGCAGTTCTTC
>TRBD2|TRBJ2-1|-|TRBV2
CASSEAGRGSYNEQFF
TGTGCCAGCAGTGAAGCGGGGCGGGGGAGCTACAATGAGCAGTTCTTC
>-|TRBJ1-1|-|TRBV2
CASTQEGGQYEAFF
TGTGCCAGCACTCAAGAAGGAGGACAGTATGAAGCTTTCTTT
>TRBD1|TRBJ2-2|-|TRBV7-9
CASSPSRDRVTYTGELFF
TGTGCCAGCAGCCCCAGCCGGGACAGGGTAACGTACACCGGGGAGCTGTTTTTT
>TRBD1|TRBJ2-7|large|TRBV5-3
CARSLIWGVGDREPYEQYF
TGTGCCAGAAGCTTGATTTGGGGTGTAGGGGACAGGGAACCCTACGAGCAGTACTTC
>-|TRBJ1-5|-|TRBV25-1
CASSAGERQPQHF
TGTGCCAGCAGTGCAGGGGAGAGGCAGCCCCAGCATTTT
>TRBD1|TRBJ1-3|-|TRBV9
CASSGPNRGGGNTIYF
TGTGCCAGCAGCGGTCCTAACAGGGGGGGTGGAAACACCATATATTTT
>TRBD2|TRBJ2-5|-|TRBV19
CATSGGAGETQYF
TGTGCCACTAGCGGGGGGGCAGGGGAGACCCAGTACTTC
>TRBD1|TRBJ1-2|-|TRBV6-6
CASSLTGLYGYTF
TGTGCCAGCAGTTTGACAGGGCTCTATGGCTACACCTTC
>-|TRBJ2-1|once|TRBV7-9
CASSFSTGNNEQFF
TGTGCCAGCAGCTTCTCCACGGGGAACAATGAGCAGTTCTTC
>-|TRBJ1-2|-|TRBV5-1
CASSPSLGAGGYTF
TGCGCCAGCAGCCCCTCCCTAGGGGCAGGTGGCTACACCTTC
>-|TRBJ1-1|few|TRBV2
CASNLTPFSQGFTEAFF
TGTGCCAGCAACCTTACACCATTCTCGCAGGGGTTCACTGAAGCTTTCTTT
>-|TRBJ2-2|-|TRBV7-2
CASSLAGRDTGELFF
TGTGCCAGCAGCTTAGCGGGCAGGGACACCGGGGAGCTGTTTTTT
>TRBD1|TRBJ1-1|-|TRBV6-1
CASSGRGRNTEAFF
TGTGCCAGCAGTGGCAGGGGGCGTAACACTGAAGCTTTCTTT
>TRBD1|TRBJ2-3|-|TRBV2
CASRAHRGLGSDTQYF
TGTGCCAGCAGGGCACACAGGGGGCTCGGATCAGATACGCAGTATTTT
>TRBD2|TRBJ2-3|-|TRBV24-1
CATSDSRSGLVGDTQYF
TGTGCCACCAGTGATTCCCGGTCGGGACTAGTTGGGGATACGCAGTATTTT
>-|TRBJ2-3|few|TRBV10-1
CASSDKGTDTQYF
TGCGCCAGCAGCGACAAGGGCACAGATACGCAGTATTTT
>-|TRBJ1-5|-|TRBV19
CASSFRRVGGGQPQHF
TGTGCCAGTAGTTTTCGCCGGGTGGGCGGAGGTCAGCCCCAGCATTTT
>-|TRBJ2-7|-|TRBV7-7
CASSAQIGSSYEQYF
TGTGCCAGCAGCGCCCAGATTGGGAGCTCCTACGAGCAGTACTTC
>TRBD1|TRBJ2-1|once|TRBV12-5
CASGPNPGQGAYNEQFF
TGTGCTAGTGGTCCCAATCCCGGACAGGGAGCCTACAATGAGCAGTTCTTC
>TRBD1|TRBJ1-2|-|TRBV18
CASSPLRDRDYTF
TGTGCCAGCTCACCCCTCCGGGACAGGGACTACACCTTC
>TRBD1|TRBJ2-7|few|TRBV3-1/TRBV3-2
CASSQKLQGVSYEQYF
TGTGCCAGCAGCCAAAAACTACAGGGGGTTTCCTACGAGCAGTACTTC
>TRBD1|TRBJ2-5|once|TRBV6-6
CASRDRGRETQYF
TGTGCCAGCAGAGACAGGGGCAGGGAGACCCAGTACTTC
>-|TRBJ2-7|few|TRBV5-1
CASSTGLMAEQYF
TGCGCCAGCAGCACGGGACTTATGGCCGAGCAGTACTTC